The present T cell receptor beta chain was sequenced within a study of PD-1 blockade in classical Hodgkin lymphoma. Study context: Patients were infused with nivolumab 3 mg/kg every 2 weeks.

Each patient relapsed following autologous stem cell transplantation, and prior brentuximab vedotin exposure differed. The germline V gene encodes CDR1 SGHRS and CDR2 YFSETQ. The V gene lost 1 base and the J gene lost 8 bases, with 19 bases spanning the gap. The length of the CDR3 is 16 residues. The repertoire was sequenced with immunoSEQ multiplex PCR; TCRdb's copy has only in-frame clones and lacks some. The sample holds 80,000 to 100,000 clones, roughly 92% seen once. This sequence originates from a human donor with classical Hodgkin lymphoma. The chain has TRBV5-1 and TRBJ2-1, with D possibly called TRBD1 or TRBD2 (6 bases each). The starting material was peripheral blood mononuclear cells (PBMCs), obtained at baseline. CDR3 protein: CASSLNERGGYDEQFF. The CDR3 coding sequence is TGCGCCAGCAGCTTGAATGAGAGAGGGGGGTATGATGAGCAGTTCTTC. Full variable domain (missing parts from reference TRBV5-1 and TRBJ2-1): KAGVTQTPRYLIKTRGQQVTLSCSPISGHRSVSWYQQTPGQGLQFLFEYFSETQRNKGNFPGRFSGRQFSNSRSEMNVSTLELGDSALYLCASSLNERGGYDEQFFGPGTRLTVL.